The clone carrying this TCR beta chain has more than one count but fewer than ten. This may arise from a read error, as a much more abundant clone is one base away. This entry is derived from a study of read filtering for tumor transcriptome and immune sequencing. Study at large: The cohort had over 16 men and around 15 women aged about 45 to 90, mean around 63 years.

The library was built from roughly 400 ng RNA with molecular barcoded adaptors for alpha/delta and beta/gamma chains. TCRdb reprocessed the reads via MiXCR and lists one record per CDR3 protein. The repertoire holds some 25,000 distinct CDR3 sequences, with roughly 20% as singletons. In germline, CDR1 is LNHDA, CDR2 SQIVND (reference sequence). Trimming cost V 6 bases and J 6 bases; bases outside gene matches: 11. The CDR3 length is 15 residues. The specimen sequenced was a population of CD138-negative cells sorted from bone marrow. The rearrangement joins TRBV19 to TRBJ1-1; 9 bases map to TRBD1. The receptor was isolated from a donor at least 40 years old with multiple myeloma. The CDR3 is CASRAGTGYPSEAFF. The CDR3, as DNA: TGTGCCAGTAGGGCGGGGACAGGGTATCCATCTGAAGCTTTCTTT.